This is a list of T cell receptor beta chains from one sample in a study of cytomegalovirus exposure and HLA in healthy donors. The repertoire was sequenced with immunoSEQ multiplex PCR; TCRdb's copy has only in-frame clones and lacks some. The table records about 150,000 clones, approximately 80% of them present only once. Material: PBMCs. The origin of the receptors is a male donor in good health and CMV-seronegative. Both conserved end residues are part of each CDR3. D genes are given only for firm matches. Where a row states a size, it is once, few, many or the class of an expanded clone; other rows omit it.

TRBV7-6	.	.	TRBJ2-5	CASSSQGRQETQYF	TGTGCCAGCAGCTCCCAGGGCCGACAAGAGACCCAGTACTTC
TRBV19	TRBD1	.	TRBJ2-2	CASRTDRAWTGELFF	TGTGCCAGTAGAACGGACAGGGCGTGGACCGGGGAGCTGTTTTTT
TRBV4-1	TRBD2	.	TRBJ2-7	CASSHAGGSYEQYF	TGCGCCAGCAGCCACGCTGGCGGGAGCTACGAGCAGTACTTC
TRBV4-1	.	few	TRBJ2-7	CASSQEKRIPVSHYEQYF	TGCGCCAGCAGCCAAGAAAAACGTATCCCCGTAAGCCACTACGAGCAGTACTTC
TRBV10-1	.	.	TRBJ1-5	CAYLGGGCNQPQHF	TGCGCCTACCTGGGGGGGGGTTGCAATCAGCCCCAGCATTTT
TRBV6-5	TRBD1	.	TRBJ1-1	CASRGTGLSSEAFF	TGTGCCAGCAGGGGGACAGGGCTTTCGTCTGAAGCTTTCTTT
TRBV5-1	.	.	TRBJ1-2	CASSLAQADFYGYTF	TGCGCCAGCAGCTTGGCCCAAGCAGACTTCTATGGCTACACCTTC
TRBV5-4	.	.	TRBJ2-5	CASSLVPTPTETQYF	TGTGCCAGCAGCTTGGTTCCTACCCCCACAGAGACCCAGTACTTC
TRBV13	.	.	TRBJ2-1	CASSFPGIGQGNEQFF	TGTGCCAGCAGTTTTCCGGGTATAGGGCAGGGGAATGAGCAGTTCTTC
TRBV12-5	.	.	TRBJ1-4	CASGLVLSPEKLSF	TGTGCTAGTGGTTTGGTACTGAGTCCCGAAAAACTGTCTTTT
TRBV10-3	TRBD2	.	TRBJ2-7	CAISESSGSYEQYF	TGTGCCATCAGTGAGTCTAGCGGGAGCTACGAGCAGTACTTC
TRBV11-1	.	.	TRBJ2-5	CASSKQGLKETQYF	TGTGCCAGCAGCAAACAGGGCTTGAAAGAGACCCAGTACTTC
TRBV4-1	.	.	TRBJ1-1	CASSQGPGGRNTEAFF	TGCGCCAGCAGCCAAGGGCCCGGAGGGAGAAACACTGAAGCTTTCTTT
TRBV28	TRBD1	once	TRBJ2-7	CASRPGQVPYEQYF	TGTGCCAGCAGACCGGGACAGGTCCCCTACGAGCAGTACTTC